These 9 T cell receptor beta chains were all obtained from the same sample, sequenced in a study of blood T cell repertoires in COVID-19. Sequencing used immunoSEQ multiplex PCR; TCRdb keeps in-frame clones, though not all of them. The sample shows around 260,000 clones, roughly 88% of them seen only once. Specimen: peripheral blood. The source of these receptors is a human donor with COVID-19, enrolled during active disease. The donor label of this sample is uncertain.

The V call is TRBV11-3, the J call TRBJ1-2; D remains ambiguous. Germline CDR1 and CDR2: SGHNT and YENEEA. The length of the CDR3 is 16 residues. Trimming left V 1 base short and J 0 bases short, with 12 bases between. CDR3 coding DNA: TGTGCCAGCAGCTTAGCCGAGACGGACTCTAACTATGGCTACACCTTC. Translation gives CASSLAETDSNYGYTF.

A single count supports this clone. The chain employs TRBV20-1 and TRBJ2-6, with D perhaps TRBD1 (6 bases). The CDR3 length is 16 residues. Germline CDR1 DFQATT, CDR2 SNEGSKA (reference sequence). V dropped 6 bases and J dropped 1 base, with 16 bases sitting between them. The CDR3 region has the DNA TGCAGTGCCAGTCTGGGACACCGTTCTGGGGCCAACGTCCTGACTTTC. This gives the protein CSASLGHRSGANVLTF.

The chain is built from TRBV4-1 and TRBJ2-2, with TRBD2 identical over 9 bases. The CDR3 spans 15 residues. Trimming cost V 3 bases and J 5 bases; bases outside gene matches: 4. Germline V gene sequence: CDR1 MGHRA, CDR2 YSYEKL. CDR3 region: CASSQREGLTGELFF. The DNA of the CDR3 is TGCGCCAGCAGCCAGCGGGAGGGCCTAACCGGGGAGCTGTTTTTT.

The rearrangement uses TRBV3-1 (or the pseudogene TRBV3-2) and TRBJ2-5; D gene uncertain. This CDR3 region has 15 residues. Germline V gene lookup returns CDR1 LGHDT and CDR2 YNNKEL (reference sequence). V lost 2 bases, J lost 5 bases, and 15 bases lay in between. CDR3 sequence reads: CASSQPGRLRETQYF. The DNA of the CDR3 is TGTGCCAGCAGCCAACCAGGCCGCCTTAGGGAGACCCAGTACTTC.

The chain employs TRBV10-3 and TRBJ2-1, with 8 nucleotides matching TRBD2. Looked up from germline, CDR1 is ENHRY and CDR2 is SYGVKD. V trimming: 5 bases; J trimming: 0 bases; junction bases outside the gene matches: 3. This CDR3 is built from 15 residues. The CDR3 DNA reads TGTGCCATCAGTACACTAGCGGACTCCTACAATGAGCAGTTCTTC. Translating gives CAISTLADSYNEQFF.

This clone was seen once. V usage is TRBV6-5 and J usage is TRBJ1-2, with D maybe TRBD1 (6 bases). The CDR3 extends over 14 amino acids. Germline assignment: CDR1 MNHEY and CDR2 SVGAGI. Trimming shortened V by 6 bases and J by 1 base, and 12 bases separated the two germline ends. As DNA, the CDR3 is TGTGCCAGCAGAACTAGACAGGTTAACTATGGCTACACCTTC. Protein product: CASRTRQVNYGYTF.

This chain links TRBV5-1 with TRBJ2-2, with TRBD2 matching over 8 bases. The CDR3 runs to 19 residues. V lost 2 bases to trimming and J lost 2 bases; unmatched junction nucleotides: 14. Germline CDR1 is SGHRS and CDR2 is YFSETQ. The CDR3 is CASSLFHLAGVGNTGELFF. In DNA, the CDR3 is TGCGCCAGCAGCTTATTTCATCTAGCGGGCGTAGGAAACACCGGGGAGCTGTTTTTT.

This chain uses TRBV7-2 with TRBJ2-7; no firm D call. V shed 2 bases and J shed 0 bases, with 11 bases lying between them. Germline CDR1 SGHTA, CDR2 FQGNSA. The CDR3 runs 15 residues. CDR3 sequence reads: CASSLSTANSYEQYF. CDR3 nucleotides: TGTGCCAGCAGCTTAAGTACAGCAAACTCCTACGAGCAGTACTTC.

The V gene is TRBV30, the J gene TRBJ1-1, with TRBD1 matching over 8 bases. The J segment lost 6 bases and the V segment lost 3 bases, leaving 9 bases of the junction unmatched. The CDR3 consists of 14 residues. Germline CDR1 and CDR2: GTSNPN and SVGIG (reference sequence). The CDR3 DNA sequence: TGTGCCTGGAGAGGGGACAGGATGATACCTGAAGCTTTCTTT. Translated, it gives CAWRGDRMIPEAFF.